Presented here are 10 T cell receptor beta chains from one specimen sequenced in a study of yellow fever vaccine responses in identical twins listed by TCRdb under 2018. Libraries were prepared through RT-PCR. TCRdb records Illumina HiSeq 2500 as the sequencer. TCRdb applied fastp at Q25 and MiXCR to the public reads, then kept only in-frame beta chains. One record per CDR3 amino acid sequence lists the most common genes and DNA. The sample yields approximately 32,000 distinct CDR3 sequences; about 63% were counted once. The biggest ten clones account for 4.5% of the sample. The input for sequencing was T cells from blood (PBMCs), unsorted or a sorted subset (not recorded which), taken before or after yellow fever vaccination (not recorded which). These receptors were taken from a woman between 18 and 29 years old who received the yellow fever vaccine. Donor details come from another sample of the same person, matched by shared clones.

V gene TRBV18 combines with J gene TRBJ2-7, with 9 bases matching TRBD1. J was trimmed by 0 bases and V by 6 bases; bases with no gene match: 6. Germline V gene sequence: CDR1 KGHSH, CDR2 LQKENI. This CDR3 is 15 amino acids long. CDR3 DNA sequence: TGTGCCAGCTCCCAGGGACAGGGATTCTCCTACGAGCAGTACTTC. Translated, it gives CASSQGQGFSYEQYF.

The chain carries TRBV5-6 and TRBJ2-1, with TRBD2 matching over 8 bases. Germline V gene lookup returns CDR1 SGHDT and CDR2 YYEEEE. Trimming cost V 1 base and J 5 bases; bases outside gene matches: 2. The CDR3 consists of 14 residues. Here the CDR3 reads CASSLRLANNEQFF. The CDR3 nucleotides are TGTGCCAGCAGCTTGAGACTAGCGAACAATGAGCAGTTCTTC.

The chain employs TRBV4-1 and TRBJ1-1; TRBD1 might be the D (6 bases). Looked up from germline, CDR1 is MGHRA and CDR2 is YSYEKL. This CDR3 is built from 17 residues. V was shortened by 4 bases and J by 1 base, with 19 bases between the two germline ends. The CDR3 loop reads CASSPSIQKDRNTEAFF. The CDR3, as DNA: TGCGCCAGCAGCCCTTCGATTCAGAAGGACAGGAACACTGAAGCTTTCTTT.

The chain recombines TRBV11-2 with TRBJ1-2; a possible D gene is TRBD1 (5 bases). V was clipped by 4 bases and J by 0 bases, with 12 bases between them. In germline, CDR1 is SGHAT, CDR2 FQNNGV. This CDR3 has 15 residues. The CDR3 here is CASSSPGDANYGYTF. CDR3 nucleotide sequence: TGTGCCAGCAGCTCCCCCGGGGACGCTAACTATGGCTACACCTTC.

This chain joins TRBV10-1 and TRBJ2-3; D is ambiguous. Trimming pared 2 bases from V and 5 bases from J, leaving 11 bases between. The CDR3 contains 14 residues. Germline V gives CDR1 WNHNN, CDR2 SYGVQD (reference sequence). CDR3 DNA sequence: TGCGCCAGCAGTGAGCACACCCGCGGAGATACGCAGTATTTT. Translated, it gives CASSEHTRGDTQYF.

The chain combines TRBV4-2 with TRBJ1-1, with D unclear. The length of the CDR3 is 10 residues. Germline V lookup: CDR1 LGHNA, CDR2 YNFKEQ. The ends were cut back, 5 bases at V and 2 bases at J, with 0 bases in the middle. DNA for the CDR3: TGTGCCAGCAGCAACACTGAAGCTTTCTTT. It specifies CASSNTEAFF.

This clonotype was picked up a small number of times. The rearrangement joins TRBV29-1 to TRBJ2-1; 7 bases map to TRBD1. This CDR3 has 14 amino acids. The germline CDR1 and CDR2 sequences are SQVTM and ANQGSEA. The J segment lost 3 bases and the V segment lost 6 bases, leaving 8 bases of the junction unmatched. CDR3 nucleotide sequence: TGCAGCGTACCCCAGGGGGTAAGCTACAATGAGCAGTTCTTC. It yields the protein CSVPQGVSYNEQFF.

This chain links TRBV2 with TRBJ2-3; possible D gene TRBD1, 6 bases. This CDR3 has 15 amino acids. CDR1 and CDR2 from the germline V gene are SNHLY and FYNNEI. Trimming left V 5 bases short and J 5 bases short, with 17 bases between. The CDR3 sequence: CASSTNPGVGDTQYF. In DNA form, the CDR3 reads TGTGCCAGCAGTACCAACCCAGGGGTCGGAGATACGCAGTATTTT.

The rearrangement links TRBV18 to TRBJ1-2; no definite D call. V lost 0 bases to trimming and J lost 8 bases, with 19 bases between them. Germline CDR1 is KGHSH and CDR2 is LQKENI. The CDR3 spans 16 residues. The CDR3 DNA sequence: TGTGCCAGCTCACCACCATTCATCGGGTTTTCGCTCGGCTACACCTTC. Amino acid sequence: CASSPPFIGFSLGYTF.

This chain links TRBV23-1 with TRBJ2-7; no clear D gene. TRBV23-1 is annotated as an ORF whose role is uncertain. The CDR3 is made up of 14 amino acids. Trimming removed 1 base at V and 3 bases at J, with 10 bases between. The CDR3: CASSQFCRGYEQYF. DNA of the CDR3: TGCGCCAGCAGTCAATTTTGTCGAGGCTACGAGCAGTACTTC.